The next 24 T cell receptor beta chains were all read from a single sample in a study of Ad26.COV2.S vaccination and SARS-CoV-2 variants. Profiling relied on immunoSEQ multiplex PCR, and the TCRdb table lists in-frame clones only, not all of them. The table shows roughly 320,000 clones, with about 82% occurring only once. Indicated treatment: about 20 received Ad26.COV2.S at low or high dose, single or two shots; about five received placebo; per-sample allocation not given. Collection of the samples took place on day 63 after the first injection of vaccine or placebo. The sample consisted of peripheral blood, taken in a trial of Ad26.COV2.S vaccine versus placebo. These receptors came from a person between 18 and 65 years old who received the Ad26.COV2.S COVID-19 vaccine or a placebo.

The chain links TRBV13 to TRBJ1-2; perhaps TRBD1 as D (6 bases). The CDR3 spans 14 residues. The germline V gene has CDR1 PRHDT and CDR2 FYEKMQ (reference sequence). V lost 1 base, J lost 7 bases, and 13 bases lay in between. The CDR3 spells CASSLVQATGGYTF. The CDR3 DNA follows: TGTGCCAGCAGCTTAGTCCAGGCGACAGGTGGCTACACCTTC.

The chain carries TRBV20-1 and TRBJ1-2; D gene ambiguous. The CDR3 runs 10 residues. The V and J ends lost 1 base and 6 bases respectively, with 3 bases between them. Germline V gene sequence: CDR1 DFQATT, CDR2 SNEGSKA (reference sequence). In DNA, the CDR3 is TGCAGTGCTAGAGCTAATGGCTACACCTTC. Protein product: CSARANGYTF.

The chain has TRBV14 and TRBJ1-6; no firm D call. The CDR3 is made up of 14 amino acids. The germline V and J ends were trimmed by 5 bases and 6 bases, with 11 bases remaining between them. CDR1 SGHDN and CDR2 FVKESK come from the germline V gene. The CDR3 DNA reads as TGTGCCAGCAGCGCAGGTCCTTTTAATTCACCCCTCCACTTT. This codes for CASSAGPFNSPLHF.

The gene calls are TRBV5-1 and TRBJ2-2; 7 nucleotides align to TRBD1. CDR3 length: 14 residues. The germline gives CDR1 SGHRS, CDR2 YFSETQ. V lost 3 bases and J lost 5; bases outside the gene matches: 4. The CDR3 DNA reads as TGCGCCAGCAGCTGGGACAGAGAGACCGGGGAGCTGTTTTTT. This encodes CASSWDRETGELFF.

This chain uses TRBV10-3 with TRBJ1-2, with TRBD1 identical over 12 bases. V trimming: 5 bases; J trimming: 14 bases; junction bases outside the gene matches: 12. The germline gives CDR1 ENHRY, CDR2 SYGVKD. CDR3 length: 14 residues. As DNA, the CDR3 is TGTGCCATCAGTATCTCCGGGACAGGGGGCGCGAAAACCTTC. Residues: CAISISGTGGAKTF.

Remarks on this clone: The sample contains more than one DNA sequence encoding this CDR3. The rearrangement joins TRBV7-2 to TRBJ1-3; 7 bases align to TRBD1. V trimming: 5 bases; J trimming: 0 bases; junction bases outside the gene matches: 4. The germline V gene has CDR1 SGHTA and CDR2 FQGNSA. The CDR3 has 15 residues. The CDR3 DNA sequence: TGTGCCAGCAGCCCGGACAGGTACTCTGGAAACACCATATATTTT. Translated: CASSPDRYSGNTIYF.

This clone occurred once. The chain carries TRBV18 and TRBJ2-3; the match to TRBD1 covers 7 bases. The CDR3 loop spans 14 amino acids. V shed 6 bases, J shed 7 bases, and the junction held 10 bases outside the gene matches. Germline CDR1 and CDR2: KGHSH and LQKENI. DNA for the CDR3: TGTGCCAGCTCTCCGAGACAGGGCTCATATACGCAGTATTTT. Translated: CASSPRQGSYTQYF.

V is TRBV27 and J is TRBJ1-5, with D unresolved. Germline CDR1 is MNHEY and CDR2 is SMNVEV (reference sequence). V lost 11 bases and J 0 bases, leaving 11 bases between the germline ends. This CDR3 has 13 amino acids. CDR3 protein: CASALNSNQPQHF. CDR3 sequence (DNA): TGTGCCTCCGCCCTTAATAGCAATCAGCCCCAGCATTTT.

CDR3 amino acids: CASTLVEAGELFF. CDR3 DNA sequence: TGTGCCAGCACCCTCGTGGAAGCCGGGGAGCTGTTTTTT. This sequence joins TRBV12-3 or TRBV12-4 and TRBJ2-2, with D unresolved. V dropped 7 bases and J dropped 6 bases, with 12 bases sitting between them. The CDR3 has 13 residues.

The rearrangement links TRBV2 to TRBJ2-1; no definite D call. CDR1 is SNHLY and CDR2 is FYNNEI in the germline V gene. V was shortened by 6 bases and J by 6 bases, with 6 bases between the two germline ends. This CDR3 comprises 11 residues. This CDR3 is CASSGTNEQFF. The CDR3 nucleotides read TGTGCCAGCAGCGGTACCAATGAGCAGTTCTTC.

This clone was recorded once. The chain joins TRBV10-3 to TRBJ2-2, with 11 bases that match TRBD1. Trimming took 4 bases from V and 5 from J; bases not matched to a gene: 12. There are 18 residues in the CDR3. The V gene's germline CDR1 is ENHRY and CDR2 SYGVKD. This chain's CDR3 is CAISVGMGQGESTGELFF. CDR3 sequence (DNA): TGTGCCATCAGTGTGGGGATGGGACAGGGGGAATCGACCGGGGAGCTGTTTTTT.

The chain carries TRBV5-4 and TRBJ2-1; D perhaps matches TRBD2 (5 bases). Deletions cut 2 bases from V and 10 bases from J, with 7 bases between. The CDR3 is 11 amino acids. The germline CDR1 and CDR2 sequences are SGHNT and YYREEE (reference sequence). The CDR3 sequence is CASSLRGEQFF. The CDR3, as DNA: TGTGCCAGCAGCTTACGCGGGGAGCAGTTCTTC.

The rearrangement joins TRBV3-1 (or the pseudogene TRBV3-2) to TRBJ1-4; D gene uncertain. This CDR3 has 14 residues. The ends were cut back, 6 bases at V and 5 bases at J, with 13 bases in the middle. Germline lookup yields CDR1 LGHDT and CDR2 YNNKEL (reference sequence). In DNA, the CDR3 is TGTGCCAGCAGTCCCCGGGGAATAAATGAAAAACTGTTTTTT. As protein: CASSPRGINEKLFF.

The V and J genes are TRBV5-4 and TRBJ2-1; the D gene is possibly TRBD2 (6 bases). V was trimmed by 1 base and J by 5 bases, leaving 10 bases between them. CDR3 size: 14 residues. Germline-derived CDR1 and CDR2 are SGHNT and YYREEE (reference sequence). The CDR3 spells CASSLKRGNNEQFF. CDR3 nucleotides: TGTGCCAGCAGCTTGAAACGGGGGAACAATGAGCAGTTCTTC. The whole variable domain, remainder taken from reference TRBV5-4 and TRBJ2-1, is ETGVTQSPTHLIKTRGQQVTLRCSSQSGHNTVSWYQQALGQGPQFIFQYYREEENGRGNFPPRFSGLQFPNYSSELNVNALELDDSALYLCASSLKRGNNEQFFGPGTRLTVL.

The rearrangement joins TRBV19 to TRBJ1-5, with D possibly matching TRBD1 (5 bases). The germline CDR1 and CDR2 sequences are LNHDA and SQIVND (reference sequence). V lost 5 bases and J lost 0, with 14 bases in between. The CDR3 is 16 amino acids. CDR3 nucleotides: TGTGCCAGTAGTCCGCAGACAGTGGTTAGCAATCAGCCCCAGCATTTT. Its translation is CASSPQTVVSNQPQHF.

The chain combines TRBV2 with TRBJ1-1; D ambiguous. Trimming took 1 base from V and 6 from J, leaving 9 bases between them. This CDR3 contains 13 residues. CDR1 and CDR2 from the germline V gene are SNHLY and FYNNEI. The CDR3 loop is CASSEGGGAEAFF. The CDR3 nucleotides are TGTGCCAGCAGTGAAGGGGGTGGAGCTGAAGCTTTCTTT.

V usage is TRBV19 and J usage is TRBJ2-1, with 7 positions matching TRBD1. The germline V gene has CDR1 LNHDA and CDR2 SQIVND (reference sequence). J gave up 7 bases and V 1 base, and 13 bases lay outside the gene matches. There are 17 residues in the CDR3. CDR3 residues: CASSIVRETGRVNEQFF. The CDR3 region has the DNA TGTGCCAGTAGTATAGTAAGGGAGACAGGGAGAGTTAATGAGCAGTTCTTC.

This chain joins TRBV5-7 and TRBJ1-5; D is perhaps TRBD1 (5 bases). TRBV5-7 is an ORF, with its function uncertain. V was trimmed by 3 bases and J by 4 bases, leaving 17 bases between them. The CDR3 has 16 amino acids. CDR3 coding DNA: TGTGCCAGCAGCTGGGGGAGCAGGGTCGGAAATCAGCCCCAGCATTTT. Amino acid sequence: CASSWGSRVGNQPQHF.

The chain uses TRBV29-1 and TRBJ1-2; unclear D gene. The CDR3 covers 11 residues. Germline-derived CDR1 and CDR2 are SQVTM and ANQGSEA. DNA of the CDR3: TGCAGTTTTACAGAGGGCTATGGCTACACCTTC. It translates to CSFTEGYGYTF.

The rearrangement joins TRBV14 to TRBJ2-5; the match to TRBD2 covers 12 bases. The germline V gene has CDR1 SGHDN and CDR2 FVKESK. J was trimmed by 2 bases and V by 5 bases; bases with no gene match: 6. CDR3 length: 16 residues. The CDR3 sequence is CASSDGLAGFQETQYF. The CDR3 DNA sequence: TGTGCCAGCAGCGACGGACTAGCGGGGTTTCAAGAGACCCAGTACTTC. The variable domain in full, with the rest retrieved from reference TRBV14 and TRBJ2-5, is EAGVTQFPSHSVIEKGQTVTLRCDPISGHDNLYWYRRVMGKEIKFLLHFVKESKQDESGMPNNRFLAERTGGTYSTLKVQPAELEDSGVYFCASSDGLAGFQETQYFGPGTRLLVL.

This rearrangement joins TRBV20-1 to TRBJ2-5, with D maybe TRBD2 (5 bases). The CDR3 covers 11 residues. V shed 3 bases and J shed 5 bases, with 7 bases lying between them. The germline gives CDR1 DFQATT, CDR2 SNEGSKA (reference sequence). CDR3 bases: TGCAGTGCTAGCGGCGGGGAGACCCAGTACTTC. Translation: CSASGGETQYF.

J is TRBJ2-7 and V is TRBV7-2, with D uncertain. The CDR3 is made up of 13 amino acids. The germline CDR1 and CDR2 sequences are SGHTA and FQGNSA. V lost 1 base and J 4 bases, leaving 8 bases between the germline ends. The CDR3 DNA reads as TGTGCCAGCAGCTTAGTTACGCTTTACGAGCAGTACTTC. Residues: CASSLVTLYEQYF.

The sample holds a few counts of this clone. This same CDR3 is encoded by further DNA sequences in the sample. The chain recombines TRBV7-2 with TRBJ1-1, with a tentative D call TRBD1 (5 bases). V lost 2 bases and J 1 base, leaving 5 bases between the germline ends. There are 13 residues in the CDR3. Germline CDR1 is SGHTA and CDR2 is FQGNSA. The CDR3 loop reads CASSLQGNTEAFF. DNA for the CDR3: TGTGCCAGCAGCTTACAGGGGAACACTGAAGCTTTCTTT. The whole variable domain, filled in from reference TRBV7-2 and TRBJ1-1, reads GAGVSQSPSNKVTEKGKDVELRCDPISGHTALYWYRQSLGQGLEFLIYFQGNSAPDKSGLPSDRFSAERTGGSVSTLTIQRTQQEDSAVYLCASSLQGNTEAFFGQGTRLTVV.

The V call is TRBV18, the J call TRBJ2-3; D is possibly TRBD1 (6 bases). Trimming cost V 6 bases and J 4 bases, with 17 bases left between them. Germline V gene lookup returns CDR1 KGHSH and CDR2 LQKENI. CDR3 length: 15 residues. The chain's CDR3 is CASSLYRDPADTQYF. The CDR3 coding sequence is TGTGCCAGCTCGCTCTACAGGGATCCAGCAGATACGCAGTATTTT.